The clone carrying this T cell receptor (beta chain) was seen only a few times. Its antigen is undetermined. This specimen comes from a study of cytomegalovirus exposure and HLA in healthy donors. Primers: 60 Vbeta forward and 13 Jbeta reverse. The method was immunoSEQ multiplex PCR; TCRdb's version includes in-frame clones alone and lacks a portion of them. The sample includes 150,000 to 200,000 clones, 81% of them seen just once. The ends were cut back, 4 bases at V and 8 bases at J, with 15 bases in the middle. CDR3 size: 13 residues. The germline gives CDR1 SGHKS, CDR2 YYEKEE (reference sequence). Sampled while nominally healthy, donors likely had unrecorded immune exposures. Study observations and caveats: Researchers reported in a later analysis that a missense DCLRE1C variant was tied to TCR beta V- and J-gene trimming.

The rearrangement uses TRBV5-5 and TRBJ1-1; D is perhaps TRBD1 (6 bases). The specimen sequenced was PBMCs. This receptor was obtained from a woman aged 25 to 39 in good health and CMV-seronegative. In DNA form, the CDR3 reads TGTGCCAGCAGCCATCCGGCGGGGGCAGAAGCTTTCTTT. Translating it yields CASSHPAGAEAFF. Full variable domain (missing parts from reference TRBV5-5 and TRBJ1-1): DAGVTQSPTHLIKTRGQQVTLRCSPISGHKSVSWYQQVLGQGPQFIFQYYEKEERGRGNFPDRFSARQFPNYSSELNVNALLLGDSALYLCASSHPAGAEAFFGQGTRLTVV.